This T cell receptor (beta chain) is from a study of Ad26.COV2.S vaccination and SARS-CoV-2 variants. Treatment indicated: some 19 received Ad26.COV2.S at low or high dose, single or two shots; about 5 received placebo; per-sample allocation not given. Sampling was done on day 63 after the first vaccine or placebo injection. Ad26 vector vaccine expressed Wuhan-strain SARS-CoV-2 spike. The CDR3 consists of 15 residues. Germline CDR1 reads KGHSH; CDR2 reads LQKENI. V dropped 3 bases and J dropped 4; count of bases not matched to a gene: 8. Clones were read by immunoSEQ multiplex PCR, and TCRdb kept only the in-frame ones, dropping some. The sample has some 340,000 clones, around 83% seen once; the top ten hold roughly 1.9%. Remarks on this clone: Its antigen is not known.

General study points: Once vaccination had occurred, spike-specific CD8+ and CD4+ T cell responses reportedly showed substantial breadth. Non-spike TCR breadth showed similarity between vaccine and placebo recipients.

The gene calls are TRBV18 and TRBJ1-2; the match to TRBD1 covers 7 bases. The clonotype originates from a person aged 18-65 years who received the Ad26.COV2.S COVID-19 vaccine or a placebo. Here the sequenced sample was peripheral blood, taken in a trial of Ad26.COV2.S vaccine versus placebo. CDR3 region: CASSPGQDTAYGYTF. The CDR3 nucleotides are TGTGCCAGCTCACCCGGACAGGATACAGCCTATGGCTACACCTTC. Complete variable domain (other parts from reference TRBV18 and TRBJ1-2): NAGVMQNPRHLVRRRGQEARLRCSPMKGHSHVYWYRQLPEEGLKFMVYLQKENIIDESGMPKERFSAEFPKEGPSILRIQQVVRGDSAAYFCASSPGQDTAYGYTFGSGTRLTVV.